Given below is one T cell receptor beta chain in context. The target antigen is unknown. This CDR3 is 14 amino acids long. V lost 1 base and J 7 bases, leaving 12 bases between the germline ends. Via MiXCR, TCRdb re-called the 5' RACE reads, giving one row per CDR3 protein. The sample holds a few hundred thousand distinct CDR3 sequences, less than 25% seen once. This specimen comes from a study of CD8 T cells in ankylosing spondylitis. General study results and limits: According to the report, clones linked to the disease were significantly enriched in matched synovial fluid samples taken from ankylosing spondylitis patients.

The specimen was blood, either unsorted or a sorted T cell fraction (not recorded which). This chain links TRBV12-3 or TRBV12-4 with TRBJ2-3; weak D call: TRBD2 (7 bases). The sequence was obtained from a female donor with ankylosing spondylitis or in good health (not recorded which). CDR3 DNA sequence: TGTGCCAGCAGTTTAGGGGGAGGGGGACATACGCAGTATTTT. This translates into CASSLGGGGHTQYF.